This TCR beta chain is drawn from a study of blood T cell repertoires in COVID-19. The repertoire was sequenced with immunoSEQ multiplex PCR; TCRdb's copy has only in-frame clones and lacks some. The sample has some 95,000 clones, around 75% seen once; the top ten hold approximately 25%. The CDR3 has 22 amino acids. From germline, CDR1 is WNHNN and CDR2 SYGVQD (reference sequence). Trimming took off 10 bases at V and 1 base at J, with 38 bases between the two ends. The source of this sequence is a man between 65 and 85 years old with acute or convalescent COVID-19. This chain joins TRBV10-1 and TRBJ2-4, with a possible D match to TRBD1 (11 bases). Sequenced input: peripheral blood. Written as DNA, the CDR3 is TGCGCCAATCAAGGACAGGGGGCTAGAGTAGCGGGAGGAGGTGGGGCCAAAAACATTCAGTACTTC. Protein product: CANQGQGARVAGGGGAKNIQYF.